This T cell receptor beta chain stems from a study of blood T cell repertoires in COVID-19. Study as a whole: Both acute and convalescent COVID-19 samples were obtained from the United States, Italy and Spain. Sample material is recorded as cDNA or gDNA derived from T cells, B-cell-depleted T cells, or PBMCs.

This clone was detected a few times. Per the authors' pipeline: For nucleated cells, counts were estimated from reference gene primer amplification. Some clones are missing from TCRdb's copy, which holds only in-frame ones; the method was immunoSEQ multiplex PCR. The V and J calls and clone size are taken from that table; D and trimming were inferred from the DNA. The table lists hundreds of thousands of clones, 89% of them singletons, with approximately 9.8% in the top ten. Germline V gene lookup returns CDR1 DFQATT and CDR2 SNEGSKA (reference sequence). This CDR3 spans 15 amino acids. Losses at the gene ends were 6 bases for V and 6 bases for J; bases not matched to a gene: 13. Participant ages covered about 18 to 89 years across 24 US areas.

V gene TRBV20-1 combines with J gene TRBJ2-1; 8 bases fit TRBD1. Sequenced input: PBMCs or T cells enriched from blood (not recorded which). The receptor comes from a woman in her thirties or forties who had recovered from COVID-19. DNA of the CDR3: TGCAGTGCGAGTAAGGGACAGGCCGGCTCCAATGAGCAGTTCTTC. As protein: CSASKGQAGSNEQFF.